The clone carrying this TCR beta chain was found a few times. What it recognizes is unknown. This entry belongs to a study of T-cell memory formation after mild COVID-19. Study-level findings and limits: Clones that contracted clustered mainly in CM and EM if CD4+ and in EMRA if CD8+. CD4/CD8 balance held among clones contracting day 15 to 85, and later expanders leaned CD4+. Some SARS-CoV-2-responding clones were already detected in memory before infection.

TCR alpha and TCR beta cDNA libraries carrying sample barcodes and UMIs came from 5'RACE with constant-segment primers. TCRdb called the 5' RACE reads again in MiXCR, with one record for every CDR3 protein. This table holds about 270,000 distinct CDR3 sequences, roughly 18% found once. The sequenced sample consisted of PBMCs or a T cell subset sorted from them (not recorded which). This clonotype was sampled from a man aged 18 to 30 who had mild COVID-19 (a few samples of this study predate the infection). Cell type and time point are not known.

The CDR3 region has the DNA TGTGCCAGCAGAAGTATAGGAGGGTACACCGGGGAGCTGTTTTTT. This translates into CASRSIGGYTGELFF. The chain uses TRBV11-2 and TRBJ2-2, with a possible D match to TRBD2 (6 bases). V lost 6 bases to trimming and J lost 3 bases, with 14 bases between them. The CDR3 spans 15 residues. Germline assignment: CDR1 SGHAT and CDR2 FQNNGV.